A single sample is the source of the 21 T cell receptor beta chains below, sequenced in a study of shared clonotypes between healthy human individuals. Assay: immunoSEQ multiplex PCR; the TCRdb copy retains only in-frame clones and omits some. The table records over a million clones, around 82% of them present only once. Sequencing input: memory CD4+ T cells from PBMCs. Sample subset: CD45RA-negative fraction. The source of these receptors is a man between 18 and 29 years old in good health. Some clones in this sample may be carry-over from other donors' samples.

This chain connects TRBV19 to TRBJ1-5; no clear D gene. Germline V gene sequence: CDR1 LNHDA, CDR2 SQIVND (reference sequence). The V end lost 5 bases, the J end lost 7 bases, and 15 bases lay between the germline ends. This CDR3 spans 14 amino acids. This chain's CDR3 is CASSAPDLGQPQHF. CDR3 DNA sequence: TGTGCCAGTAGTGCTCCAGACCTAGGGCAGCCCCAGCATTTT.

This clone was seen just once. The J gene is TRBJ2-7, the V gene TRBV6-1; 10 positions agree with TRBD2. Germline V CDR1 and CDR2: MNHNS, SASEGT. Germline trimming cut 7 bases from V and 3 bases from J; bases unmatched to any gene: 9. The CDR3 is 15 amino acids. The CDR3 reads CASTQGLAFHYEQYF. CDR3 in DNA: TGTGCCAGCACCCAGGGACTAGCGTTCCACTACGAGCAGTACTTC.

The genes are TRBV6-1 and TRBJ1-1; D is undetermined. Germline-derived CDR1 and CDR2 are MNHNS and SASEGT. V was clipped by 8 bases and J by 4 bases, with 11 bases between them. The CDR3 consists of 12 residues. The CDR3 spells CASGRESTEAFF. The CDR3 region has the DNA TGTGCCAGCGGGCGGGAATCCACTGAAGCTTTCTTT.

The chain combines TRBV6-5 with TRBJ2-7; D ambiguous. Deletions cut 4 bases from V and 0 bases from J, with 10 bases between. Germline V gene sequence: CDR1 MNHEY, CDR2 SVGAGI. This CDR3 contains 14 residues. The CDR3 bases are TGTGCCAGCAGTTTCTCCTACAACTCCTACGAGCAGTACTTC. The encoded protein is CASSFSYNSYEQYF.

Remarks on this clone: The same CDR3 is also encoded by other DNA sequences in this sample. The chain has TRBV9 and TRBJ2-2, with D possibly being TRBD1 or TRBD2 (6 bases each). Germline loops: CDR1 SGDLS, CDR2 YYNGEE. V lost 4 bases, J lost 5 bases, and 12 bases lay in between. The CDR3 runs to 14 residues. The CDR3 reads CASSPRGRTGELFF. As DNA, the CDR3 is TGTGCCAGCAGCCCCCGGGGGCGTACCGGGGAGCTGTTTTTT.

The chain carries TRBV7-9 and TRBJ2-1; possibly TRBD1 for D (6 bases). The V end lost 5 bases, the J end lost 4 bases, and 12 bases lay between the germline ends. The CDR3 contains 14 residues. Per the germline V gene, CDR1 is SEHNR and CDR2 is FQNEAQ (reference sequence). CDR3 sequence reads: CASSPVTGYNEQFF. CDR3 bases: TGTGCCAGCAGCCCAGTCACAGGGTACAATGAGCAGTTCTTC.

V gene TRBV27 combines with J gene TRBJ2-3; D gene ambiguous. V dropped 6 bases and J dropped 5 bases, with 15 bases sitting between them. This CDR3 region has 14 residues. In germline, CDR1 is MNHEY, CDR2 SMNVEV (reference sequence). The CDR3 loop is CASRLGLGGDTQYF. The CDR3 bases are TGTGCCAGCAGACTGGGGTTAGGTGGAGATACGCAGTATTTT.

The V gene is TRBV5-1, the J gene TRBJ1-3, with D perhaps TRBD1 (5 bases). In germline, CDR1 is SGHRS, CDR2 YFSETQ. The length of the CDR3 is 16 residues. Trimming took 0 bases from V and 0 from J, leaving 10 bases between them. The CDR3 reads CASSLAGYTSGNTIYF. The CDR3 DNA follows: TGCGCCAGCAGCTTGGCAGGGTACACCTCTGGAAACACCATATATTTT.

This sequence joins TRBV4-3 and TRBJ2-5; tentative D call: TRBD2 (5 bases). Germline loops: CDR1 LGHNA, CDR2 YSLEER. CDR3 length equals 16 residues. Trimming left V 1 base short and J 7 bases short, with 19 bases between. CDR3 protein: CASSQGHLTSPGTQYF. The CDR3 coding sequence is TGCGCCAGCAGCCAAGGCCACCTTACTAGTCCGGGGACCCAGTACTTC.

Note on this clone: The sample has other DNA sequences that encode this CDR3 too. The V gene is TRBV11-2, the J gene TRBJ2-3; 7 nucleotides line up with TRBD1. This CDR3 is 13 amino acids long. Germline V gene data show CDR1 as SGHAT and CDR2 as FQNNGV. After removal of 4 bases from V and 3 bases from J, the junction contained 1 base not matched to a gene. The CDR3 sequence is CASSSGQTDTQYF. The CDR3 DNA sequence: TGTGCCAGCAGCTCGGGACAGACAGATACGCAGTATTTT.

The table lists this clone with a few counts. The sample carries other DNA sequences with the same CDR3. V usage is TRBV28 and J usage is TRBJ1-5; D gene ambiguous. This CDR3 region has 13 residues. CDR1 is MDHEN, CDR2 SYDVKM, per germline. The ends were cut back, 2 bases at V and 0 bases at J, with 2 bases in the middle. The CDR3 nucleotides read TGTGCCAGCAGTTTAAATAGCAATCAGCCCCAGCATTTT. It yields the protein CASSLNSNQPQHF.

The CDR3 reads CASSVGRAIYEQYF. The CDR3 DNA sequence: TGTGCCAGCAGCGTTGGGAGGGCAATCTACGAGCAGTACTTC. The chain has TRBV9 and TRBJ2-7, with 7 bases that match TRBD2. CDR1 is SGDLS and CDR2 is YYNGEE in the germline V gene. Trimming at V came to 2 bases and at J to 3 bases, leaving 5 bases not matched to a gene. The CDR3 loop spans 14 amino acids.

This chain joins TRBV30 and TRBJ2-1; 11 nucleotides match TRBD2. The CDR3 is made up of 13 amino acids. Germline assignment: CDR1 GTSNPN and CDR2 SVGIG (reference sequence). The CDR3 is CAAGLAEPNEQFF. In DNA, the CDR3 is TGTGCGGCGGGACTAGCGGAGCCCAATGAGCAGTTCTTC.

A note on this clone: One end of the junction fails to match germline, which may point to a read error. The CDR3 loop is CAISESRQNTGELFF. Written as DNA, the CDR3 is TGTGCCATCAGTGAGTCGAGACAGAACACCGGGGAGCTGTTTTTT. The chain joins TRBV6-6 to TRBJ2-2; no clear D. Germline CDR1 is MNHNY and CDR2 is SVGAGI (reference sequence). This CDR3 contains 15 residues.

The rearrangement links TRBV5-1 to TRBJ2-2, with TRBD1 matching 9 bases. The germline gives CDR1 SGHRS, CDR2 YFSETQ. This CDR3 has 14 residues. The junction had 3 bases not matched to a gene; V was cut back by 4 bases and J by 5 bases. The CDR3 sequence is CASSLGQGTGELFF. CDR3 nucleotide sequence: TGCGCCAGCAGCCTGGGACAGGGTACCGGGGAGCTGTTTTTT.

The chain employs TRBV6-1 and TRBJ2-3; D call uncertain. Germline CDR1 MNHNS, CDR2 SASEGT. The CDR3 length is 16 residues. Trimming stripped 0 bases from V and 0 bases from J, with 10 bases between. In nucleotides, the CDR3 is TGTGCCAGCAGTGAAGCACTGCTCATAAGCACAGATACGCAGTATTTT. Its translation is CASSEALLISTDTQYF.

The CDR3 loop reads CASSRTFWDRGGISYEQYF. As DNA, the CDR3 is TGTGCCAGTAGTAGAACTTTCTGGGACAGGGGGGGAATCTCCTACGAGCAGTACTTC. The chain carries TRBV19 and TRBJ2-7, with 11 nucleotides matching TRBD1. From germline, CDR1 is LNHDA and CDR2 SQIVND (reference sequence). V shed 4 bases, J shed 0 bases, and the junction held 14 bases outside the gene matches. The CDR3 spans 19 residues.

V is TRBV4-1 and J is TRBJ1-3; 7 bases match TRBD1. The J segment lost 3 bases and the V segment lost 1 base, leaving 6 bases of the junction unmatched. Germline V gives CDR1 MGHRA, CDR2 YSYEKL. This CDR3 comprises 16 residues. DNA of the CDR3: TGCGCCAGCAGCCAAGCTCCGGACAGGAGTGGAAACACCATATATTTT. Amino acid sequence: CASSQAPDRSGNTIYF.

The J gene is TRBJ1-1, the V gene TRBV29-1; 7 bases match TRBD1. Germline loops: CDR1 SQVTM, CDR2 ANQGSEA. The V and J ends lost 6 bases and 2 bases, in that order; junction bases with no gene match: 12. The CDR3 runs 15 residues. CDR3 nucleotide sequence: TGCAGCGTCTATCCTTCCGGGACAGCTAACACTGAAGCTTTCTTT. Translated, it gives CSVYPSGTANTEAFF.

The V and J genes are TRBV5-1 and TRBJ2-1, with 11 positions matching TRBD2. After removal of 5 bases from V and 7 bases from J, the junction contained 8 bases not matched to a gene. The CDR3 is 15 amino acids. Germline assignment: CDR1 SGHRS and CDR2 YFSETQ. CDR3: CASRYLAGGSNEQFF. The CDR3 nucleotides read TGCGCCAGCAGGTACTTAGCGGGAGGGTCAAATGAGCAGTTCTTC. Using reference TRBV5-1 and TRBJ2-1 for the parts outside the CDR3, the full variable domain is KAGVTQTPRYLIKTRGQQVTLSCSPISGHRSVSWYQQTPGQGLQFLFEYFSETQRNKGNFPGRFSGRQFSNSRSEMNVSTLELGDSALYLCASRYLAGGSNEQFFGPGTRLTVL.

The rearrangement uses TRBV9 and TRBJ2-7, with unresolved D. Trimming removed 4 bases at V and 0 bases at J, with 11 bases between. Germline CDR1 reads SGDLS; CDR2 reads YYNGEE. CDR3 length equals 14 residues. CDR3 nucleotide sequence: TGTGCCAGCAGCCCCCGTCAGAGCTCCTACGAGCAGTACTTC. It is translated as CASSPRQSSYEQYF.